This is a list of T cell receptor beta chains from one sample in a study of T cells in localized non-small cell lung cancer. Measured with immunoSEQ multiplex PCR; TCRdb has only the in-frame clones, and not every one. Altogether about 59,000 clones are present, approximately 90% being singletons, with the ten largest covering approximately 20%. The input for sequencing was peripheral blood, taken before any cancer treatment. The receptors shown here come from a man aged 40-75 years with stage I lung adenocarcinoma. CDR3s include the opening cysteine and the closing phenylalanine or tryptophan. Each record gives: CDR3 protein, D gene, J gene, V gene. The D gene is left open where the match is weak.

CDR3 protein: CASSYWDAYEQYF
D gene: NA
J gene: TRBJ2-7
V gene: TRBV7-9

CDR3 protein: CASSQEASGTPYEQYF
D gene: TRBD2
J gene: TRBJ2-7
V gene: TRBV4-2

CDR3 protein: CASSSNIAGDGNEQFF
D gene: TRBD2
J gene: TRBJ2-1
V gene: TRBV5-4

CDR3 protein: CASKKTETNEKLFF
D gene: NA
J gene: TRBJ1-4
V gene: TRBV2

CDR3 protein: CATSRGAGADGYTF
D gene: NA
J gene: TRBJ1-2
V gene: TRBV15

CDR3 protein: CASRLAGSANTGELFF
D gene: NA
J gene: TRBJ2-2
V gene: TRBV5-1

CDR3 protein: CASMTWTSGSNEQFF
D gene: TRBD2
J gene: TRBJ2-1
V gene: TRBV27

CDR3 protein: CASSAASGRDGTDTQYF
D gene: TRBD2
J gene: TRBJ2-3
V gene: TRBV25-1

CDR3 protein: CSVGLAGASTGELFF
D gene: TRBD2
J gene: TRBJ2-2
V gene: TRBV29-1

CDR3 protein: CASSVLERAISEAFF
D gene: NA
J gene: TRBJ1-1
V gene: TRBV2

CDR3 protein: CASSSRLASGRLNTGELFF
D gene: TRBD2
J gene: TRBJ2-2
V gene: TRBV28

CDR3 protein: CASSPPSSGRGDTQYF
D gene: TRBD2
J gene: TRBJ2-3
V gene: TRBV5-1

CDR3 protein: CAWNTGGRGSEAFF
D gene: TRBD1
J gene: TRBJ1-1
V gene: TRBV30

CDR3 protein: CASSQVGGQGQPQHF
D gene: NA
J gene: TRBJ1-5
V gene: TRBV4-1

CDR3 protein: CASRRGGEGANVLTF
D gene: NA
J gene: TRBJ2-6
V gene: TRBV6-1

CDR3 protein: CASSPKTADTQYF
D gene: NA
J gene: TRBJ2-3
V gene: TRBV7-9

CDR3 protein: CSVELVPSLFF
D gene: NA
J gene: TRBJ2-1
V gene: TRBV29-1

CDR3 protein: CASSVQNTGELFF
D gene: NA
J gene: TRBJ2-2
V gene: TRBV5-1

CDR3 protein: CASSRGVGELFF
D gene: NA
J gene: TRBJ2-2
V gene: TRBV16

CDR3 protein: CASSYGSAGEAFF
D gene: NA
J gene: TRBJ1-1
V gene: TRBV6-6

CDR3 protein: CASSPPGWSSYNEQFF
D gene: NA
J gene: TRBJ2-1
V gene: TRBV18

CDR3 protein: CASSLGSGTSGSRDQETQYF
D gene: TRBD2
J gene: TRBJ2-5
V gene: TRBV28

CDR3 protein: CSATGWDTQYF
D gene: NA
J gene: TRBJ2-3
V gene: TRBV20-1

CDR3 protein: CASSSSLAGGPRTGELFF
D gene: TRBD2
J gene: TRBJ2-2
V gene: TRBV7-9

CDR3 protein: CSVGDSSYEQYF
D gene: NA
J gene: TRBJ2-7
V gene: TRBV29-1

CDR3 protein: CASSDQLERFEQFF
D gene: NA
J gene: TRBJ2-1
V gene: TRBV2

CDR3 protein: CASSPTGPYEQYF
D gene: TRBD1
J gene: TRBJ2-7
V gene: TRBV28